These 31 T cell receptor beta chains originate from one sample sequenced in a study of vaccination and CD4 T cells after COVID-19. This sample's treatment: approximately 9-day PBMC culture with coronavirus spike peptide pools or control peptides (ViraFEST assay). With the Oncomine TCR Beta short-read assay, DNA from cultured CD4+ T cells was sequenced. TCRdb redid the calling of the PCR reads with MiXCR, one entry per CDR3 protein. This table holds about 14,000 distinct CDR3 sequences, around 61% found once. Their target antigens are unknown. The specimen sequenced was CD4+ T cells from blood, cultured in vitro. The source is a human donor who had recovered from COVID-19.

V gene TRBV6-5 combines with J gene TRBJ1-1; perhaps TRBD1 as D (5 bases). Between the trimmed V and J ends, which lost 2 bases and 1 base, there was a span of 14 bases. The V gene's germline CDR1 is MNHEY and CDR2 SVGAGI. The CDR3 runs 16 residues. Here the CDR3 DNA reads TGTGCCAGCAGTTACGTTGGTGGGGCCCCGAACACTGAAGCTTTCTTT. Encoded protein: CASSYVGGAPNTEAFF.

The chain is built from TRBV7-3 and TRBJ2-3; D is ambiguous. CDR3 length equals 13 residues. V shed 5 bases and J shed 5 bases, with 11 bases lying between them. Germline CDR1 SGHTA, CDR2 FQGTGA. The CDR3 loop reads CASSPQLGDTQYF. The CDR3 nucleotides are TGTGCCAGCAGCCCCCAATTAGGAGATACGCAGTATTTT.

The gene calls are TRBV2 and TRBJ2-3; D unclear. V was pared by 7 bases and J by 2 bases, with 13 bases between. CDR1 is SNHLY, CDR2 FYNNEI, per germline. This CDR3 region has 14 residues. CDR3 sequence reads: CASIPGPDTDTQYF. The DNA of the CDR3 is TGTGCCAGCATACCAGGCCCAGACACAGATACGCAGTATTTT.

The rearrangement links TRBV19 to TRBJ2-2, with TRBD2 matching over 9 bases. The length of the CDR3 is 20 residues. Germline V gene lookup returns CDR1 LNHDA and CDR2 SQIVND (reference sequence). Trimming cost V 5 bases and J 5 bases; bases outside gene matches: 21. CDR3 loop: CASSPPLGAGGPARTGELFF. CDR3 coding DNA: TGTGCCAGTAGTCCACCCCTAGGGGCGGGAGGGCCTGCCCGGACCGGGGAGCTGTTTTTT.

A single count supports this clonotype. The rearrangement joins TRBV18 to TRBJ2-1; the D gene is possibly TRBD1 (5 bases). From germline, CDR1 is KGHSH and CDR2 LQKENI. Trimming shortened V by 4 bases and J by 5 bases, and 6 bases separated the two germline ends. This CDR3 spans 12 amino acids. For the CDR3, the DNA is TGTGCCAGCTCACAAGGGGACAATGAGCAGTTCTTC. This encodes CASSQGDNEQFF.

This clonotype was counted a few times. J is TRBJ1-6 and V is TRBV27; D unclear. CDR3 length equals 15 residues. Germline loops: CDR1 MNHEY, CDR2 SMNVEV (reference sequence). V was shortened by 6 bases and J by 9 bases, with 18 bases between the two germline ends. The CDR3 loop is CASRPSGSQTSPLHF. CDR3 nucleotide sequence: TGTGCCAGCAGACCCTCGGGCAGTCAGACTTCACCCCTCCACTTT.

This clonotype was seen a handful of times. The rearrangement uses TRBV7-2 and TRBJ1-2, with no clear D. The ends were cut back, 2 bases at V and 1 base at J, with 11 bases in the middle. Germline V gene sequence: CDR1 SGHTA, CDR2 FQGNSA. The CDR3 has 15 amino acids. CDR3 bases: TGTGCCAGCAGCTTACAACAGAACCTTAACTATGGCTACACCTTC. It specifies CASSLQQNLNYGYTF.

The chain carries TRBV6-2 or TRBV6-3 and TRBJ2-2; the D gene is possibly TRBD2 (5 bases). The CDR3 consists of 16 residues. Germline-derived CDR1 and CDR2 are MNHEY and SVGEGT. Trimming cost V 6 bases and J 0 bases, with 14 bases left between them. The CDR3 loop reads CASRSSGIANTGELFF. The DNA for the CDR3 is TGTGCCAGCAGATCGAGCGGAATCGCGAACACCGGGGAGCTGTTTTTT.

The chain couples TRBV24-1 to TRBJ2-3; D possibly corresponds to TRBD1 (5 bases). CDR1 is KGHDR, CDR2 SFDVKD, per germline. This CDR3 spans 15 amino acids. V lost 3 bases to trimming and J lost 3 bases, with 12 bases between them. The CDR3 loop is CATSDPGMGTDTQYF. The CDR3 region has the DNA TGTGCCACCAGTGATCCAGGGATGGGGACAGATACGCAGTATTTT.

The genes are TRBV12-3 or TRBV12-4 and TRBJ2-5; no reliable D call. V was clipped by 6 bases and J by 5 bases, with 10 bases between them. The CDR3 is made up of 12 amino acids. CDR3 protein: CASRASPETQYF. The CDR3, as DNA: TGTGCCAGCAGAGCCTCTCCTGAGACCCAGTACTTC.

This chain uses TRBV20-1 with TRBJ2-1, with 12 bases lining up with TRBD2. Looked up from germline, CDR1 is DFQATT and CDR2 is SNEGSKA (reference sequence). This CDR3 has 13 residues. The trim removed 8 bases at V and 6 bases at J, leaving 5 bases unmatched. In nucleotides, the CDR3 is TGCAGTTCCCCGACTAGCGGGGGCAATGAGCAGTTCTTC. Its translation: CSSPTSGGNEQFF.

This clonotype was counted only a few times. In nucleotides, the CDR3 is TGCAGTGCTAGGAAGACAGGGGGTTCACCCCTCCACTTT. Translation: CSARKTGGSPLHF. This rearrangement joins TRBV20-1 to TRBJ1-6, with 9 bases matching TRBD1. Losses at the gene ends were 3 bases for V and 9 bases for J; bases not matched to a gene: 3. From germline, CDR1 is DFQATT and CDR2 SNEGSKA (reference sequence). The CDR3 is made up of 13 amino acids.

The table lists this clonotype with a count of one. The chain combines TRBV2 with TRBJ2-5; TRBD1 matches 11 bases. In germline, CDR1 is SNHLY, CDR2 FYNNEI. CDR3 length: 13 amino acids. V was clipped by 6 bases and J by 8 bases; unmatched bases: 5. Here the CDR3 DNA reads TGTGCCAGCAGACCGGGACAGGGGGTTACCCAGTACTTC. Amino acids: CASRPGQGVTQYF.

This sequence joins TRBV20-1 and TRBJ2-7, with 11 bases identical to TRBD2. The V gene end was trimmed by 5 bases and the J gene end by 0 bases; junction bases not matched to a gene: 12. The CDR3 is 17 residues long. Germline V gene lookup returns CDR1 DFQATT and CDR2 SNEGSKA (reference sequence). The CDR3 nucleotides read TGCAGTGCTGGAGGGACTAGCGGTTATAGGAGCTCCTACGAGCAGTACTTC. It encodes CSAGGTSGYRSSYEQYF.

The chain combines TRBV30 with TRBJ2-7; D may be TRBD1 (5 bases). The V end lost 5 bases, the J end lost 6 bases, and 8 bases lay between the germline ends. CDR3 length: 10 residues. In germline, CDR1 is GTSNPN, CDR2 SVGIG (reference sequence). This CDR3 is CAWQGTEQYF. The CDR3 nucleotides read TGTGCCTGGCAGGGTACCGAGCAGTACTTC.

The gene calls are TRBV7-9 and TRBJ2-3; no clear D. V gave up 11 bases and J gave up 2 bases, with 17 bases separating them. Germline V lookup: CDR1 SEHNR, CDR2 FQNEAQ (reference sequence). There are 14 residues in the CDR3. The CDR3 loop reads CAAGSEVITDTQYF. The CDR3, as DNA: TGTGCCGCCGGTAGTGAGGTTATCACAGATACGCAGTATTTT.

CDR3 sequence (DNA): TGTGCCACCAGTGATGCCACCGGGACAGGGACTTTCGGAGAGCAGTACTTC. Protein sequence: CATSDATGTGTFGEQYF. The chain joins TRBV24-1 to TRBJ2-7, with 9 bases matching TRBD1. CDR3 size: 17 residues. V lost 3 bases and J lost 7; bases outside the gene matches: 15. Germline V gives CDR1 KGHDR, CDR2 SFDVKD.

This clonotype was recorded a few times. This chain uses TRBV6-1 with TRBJ2-3, with 9 bases lining up with TRBD1. The V gene end was trimmed by 1 base and the J gene end by 4 bases; junction bases not matched to a gene: 0. CDR3 length equals 14 residues. The germline V gene encodes CDR1 MNHNS and CDR2 SASEGT. The CDR3 reads CASSEGTGADTQYF. In DNA form, the CDR3 reads TGTGCCAGCAGTGAAGGGACAGGGGCAGATACGCAGTATTTT.

The chain joins TRBV5-4 to TRBJ2-3; D is uncertain. The CDR3 sequence is 15 residues long. CDR1 is SGHNT and CDR2 is YYREEE in the germline V gene (reference sequence). V was cut by 4 bases and J by 0 bases, with 12 bases left in between. The CDR3 DNA reads as TGTGCCAGCAGCCCACGATGGGCGAGCACAGATACGCAGTATTTT. Translated: CASSPRWASTDTQYF.

This chain connects TRBV6-1 to TRBJ2-7; tentative D call: TRBD1 (6 bases). Germline V CDR1 and CDR2: MNHNS, SASEGT. Trimming removed 3 bases from V and 2 bases from J, with 11 bases in between. The CDR3 contains 14 residues. The CDR3 reads CASSDRGLTYEQYF. Written as DNA, the CDR3 is TGTGCCAGCAGTGACAGGGGTCTCACCTACGAGCAGTACTTC.

This clonotype qualifies as large (0.1 to 1%). The genes are TRBV10-3 and TRBJ1-2, with D perhaps matching TRBD1 (6 bases). Trimming took off 6 bases at V and 4 bases at J, with 9 bases between the two ends. The germline V gene has CDR1 ENHRY and CDR2 SYGVKD. The CDR3 spans 12 residues. The CDR3 is CAISTGLYGYTF. The DNA of the CDR3 is TGTGCCATCAGCACAGGGCTCTATGGCTACACCTTC.

The chain combines TRBV4-1 with TRBJ1-6, with 7 bases aligning to TRBD1. Losses at the gene ends were 7 bases for V and 7 bases for J; bases not matched to a gene: 16. The CDR3 length is 17 residues. Germline V CDR1 and CDR2: MGHRA, YSYEKL. This CDR3 is CASTYYPGGLENSPLHF. CDR3 coding DNA: TGCGCCAGCACCTATTATCCAGGGGGTCTCGAGAATTCACCCCTCCACTTT.

The rearrangement links TRBV27 to TRBJ2-1; D is perhaps TRBD1 or TRBD2 (5 bases each). CDR3 length: 18 residues. With 0 bases removed from V and 4 bases from J, the gap between germline ends came to 19 bases. The germline CDR1 and CDR2 sequences are MNHEY and SMNVEV (reference sequence). CDR3 bases: TGTGCCAGCAGTTTATCGTTTTGGCCAGGGAGAGAATACAATGAGCAGTTCTTC. Translation: CASSLSFWPGREYNEQFF.

This CDR3 reads CSAATSGSFTGELFF. CDR3 coding DNA: TGCAGTGCGGCGACTAGCGGGAGTTTCACCGGGGAGCTGTTTTTT. The chain couples TRBV20-1 to TRBJ2-2, with 12 positions matching TRBD2. Germline CDR1 reads DFQATT; CDR2 reads SNEGSKA (reference sequence). Trimming removed 6 bases from V and 4 bases from J; junction bases left unmatched: 6. The CDR3 has 15 residues.

DNA for the CDR3: TGTGCCAGCAGTTCGCCTACTGAAGCTTTCTTT. Translated, it gives CASSSPTEAFF. This chain links TRBV6-5 with TRBJ1-1; D unresolved. The length of the CDR3 is 11 residues. The germline gives CDR1 MNHEY, CDR2 SVGAGI. Trimming shortened V by 4 bases and J by 5 bases, and 5 bases separated the two germline ends.

This clonotype was detected once. The V call is TRBV28, the J call TRBJ2-7; 9 bases align to TRBD1. Trimming at V came to 5 bases and at J to 2 bases, leaving 4 bases not matched to a gene. CDR1 is MDHEN, CDR2 SYDVKM, per germline. CDR3 length: 14 residues. CDR3 bases: TGTGCCAGCAGTCGGACAGGGGTTCCCTACGAGCAGTACTTC. Protein sequence: CASSRTGVPYEQYF.

The chain uses TRBV6-1 and TRBJ2-7; TRBD2 is a possible D gene (5 bases). The CDR3 extends over 14 amino acids. CDR1 is MNHNS, CDR2 SASEGT, per germline. The V and J ends lost 7 bases and 4 bases respectively, with 17 bases between them. In DNA form, the CDR3 reads TGTGCCAGCACGGTACGGGAAGCTCCGTACGAGCAGTACTTC. It encodes CASTVREAPYEQYF.

The sample holds a few counts of this clonotype. This rearrangement joins TRBV30 to TRBJ2-5; D gene uncertain. Looked up from germline, CDR1 is GTSNPN and CDR2 is SVGIG (reference sequence). The CDR3 contains 14 residues. Trimming left V 1 base short and J 5 bases short, with 14 bases between. CDR3: CAWSEIASRETQYF. For the CDR3, the DNA is TGTGCCTGGAGTGAAATAGCCTCCCGTGAGACCCAGTACTTC.

The genes are TRBV20-1 and TRBJ1-5; 7 bases are shared with TRBD1. Germline CDR1 and CDR2: DFQATT and SNEGSKA (reference sequence). The CDR3 is made up of 16 amino acids. The trim removed 2 bases at V and 1 base at J, leaving 8 bases unmatched. The CDR3 nucleotides are TGCAGTGCTAGACGCCACAGGGGTCGGAGCAATCAGCCCCAGCATTTT. Translation gives CSARRHRGRSNQPQHF.

In its sample, this clonotype was seen a few times. The chain employs TRBV7-3 and TRBJ2-2; D is unclear. The CDR3 covers 13 residues. Germline V CDR1 and CDR2: SGHTA, FQGTGA. V lost 5 bases, J lost 6 bases, and 10 bases lay in between. This CDR3 reads CASSTRSAGELFF. The CDR3 DNA reads TGTGCCAGCAGCACCCGTTCGGCCGGGGAGCTGTTTTTT.

The chain joins TRBV7-8 to TRBJ1-1, with no clear D. V was shortened by 5 bases and J by 13 bases, with 17 bases between the two germline ends. The CDR3 sequence is 12 residues long. CDR1 SGHVS and CDR2 FQNEAQ come from the germline V gene. The CDR3 sequence is CASSLPEGRGFF. CDR3 in DNA: TGTGCCAGCAGCCTGCCGGAGGGCCGCGGTTTCTTT.